This T cell receptor beta chain was identified during a study of cytomegalovirus exposure and HLA in healthy donors. A remark on this clone: Antigen: not known.

The PCR ran on 60 Vbeta and 13 Jbeta primers. Assay used: immunoSEQ multiplex PCR; TCRdb lists only in-frame clones, some missing. Reported are approximately 76,000 clones; the ten largest clones contain about 3.8%. CDR3 length: 13 residues. Germline CDR1 is SGHKS and CDR2 is YYEKEE (reference sequence). The V end was cut by 3 bases, the J end by 6 bases, with 12 bases between. Study-wide results and limits: Fewer than 200 TCR beta chains were listed as cytomegalovirus-associated. Highest at DRB1 and lowest at HLA-C, TCR association rates differed among HLA loci in a later analysis. Rarity marked most TCR sequences, yet some public TCRs occurred in many donors.

Specimen: PBMCs. The chain carries TRBV5-5 and TRBJ1-2; D is possibly TRBD1 (6 bases). The TCR was taken from a young man in good health and CMV-seropositive. CDR3 DNA: TGTGCCAGCAGCTGGGGCGCAGGGGATGGCTACACCTTC. Residues: CASSWGAGDGYTF.